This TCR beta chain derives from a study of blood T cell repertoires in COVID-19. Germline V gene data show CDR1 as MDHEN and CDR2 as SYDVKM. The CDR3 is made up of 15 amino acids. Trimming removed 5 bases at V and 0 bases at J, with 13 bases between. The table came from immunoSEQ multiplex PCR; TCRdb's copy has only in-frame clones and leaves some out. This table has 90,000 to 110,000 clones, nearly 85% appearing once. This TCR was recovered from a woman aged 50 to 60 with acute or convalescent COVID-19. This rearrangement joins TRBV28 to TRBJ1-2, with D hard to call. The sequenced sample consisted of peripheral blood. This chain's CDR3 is CASSPRNFANYGYTF. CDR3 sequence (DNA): TGTGCCAGCAGTCCGCGGAACTTTGCTAACTATGGCTACACCTTC.